A selection of T cell receptor beta chains follows, all from one sample in a study of identical twins. Each CDR3 protein is one row after TCRdb ran MiXCR on the 5' RACE reads. Of about 530,000 distinct CDR3 sequences in the sample, 20% to 25% were seen once. Another study also made use of these data, one on yellow fever vaccine responses in identical twins.

Material for sequencing was CD4+ T cells sorted from blood. These receptors were taken from a woman under 30 in good health. The CDR3 runs from the conserved cysteine through the conserved F or W. A D gene is named only where the DNA matches it firmly. Size is stated for part of the rows, as once, few or many counts, or as a class when the clone is expanded.

cdr3_aa cdr3_nt j_call clone_size d_call v_call
CASSEEGGAAKNIQYF TGTGCCAGCAGTGAAGAAGGGGGGGCGGCCAAAAACATTCAGTACTTC TRBJ2-4 NA NA TRBV2
CASSSRVGNTEAFF TGTGCCAGCAGTTCACGGGTGGGGAACACTGAAGCTTTCTTT TRBJ1-1 NA NA TRBV28
CATSDFVDTQYF TGTGCCACCAGTGATTTCGTAGATACGCAGTATTTT TRBJ2-3 NA NA TRBV24-1
CAISEGTKDRYEQYF TGTGCCATCAGTGAAGGGACTAAGGATCGCTACGAGCAGTACTTC TRBJ2-7 NA TRBD2 TRBV10-3
CASIPRGYF TGTGCCAGCATCCCACGGGGTTACTTC TRBJ2-4 few NA TRBV6-2/TRBV6-3
CAISDRENTGELFF TGTGCCATCAGTGACAGAGAGAACACCGGGGAGCTGTTTTTT TRBJ2-2 NA NA TRBV10-3
CASSLTKLSGANVLTF TGTGCCAGCAGTTTGACCAAACTCTCTGGGGCCAACGTCCTGACTTTC TRBJ2-6 once NA TRBV27
CASSQTASTGDQSYGYTF TGTGCCAGCAGCCAGACCGCCTCAACAGGGGACCAAAGCTATGGCTACACCTTC TRBJ1-2 NA TRBD1 TRBV14
CASSLDGGTGSSYEQYF TGCGCCAGCAGCTTGGATGGGGGGACAGGGTCCTCCTACGAGCAGTACTTC TRBJ2-7 few TRBD1 TRBV5-1
CASSERGGPVHGELFF TGTGCCAGCTCCGAACGGGGGGGGCCTGTTCACGGGGAGCTGTTTTTT TRBJ2-2 NA TRBD2 TRBV7-8
CAISDPGYSYNEQFF TGTGCCATCAGCGATCCAGGGTACTCCTACAATGAGCAGTTCTTC TRBJ2-1 NA NA TRBV10-3
CASSLVGQLNGYGYTF TGTGCCAGCAGTTTAGTGGGACAGCTAAATGGCTATGGCTACACCTTC TRBJ1-2 NA TRBD1 TRBV12-3/TRBV12-4
CASNRLAGETYEQYF TGTGCCAGCAACCGTTTAGCGGGAGAAACCTACGAGCAGTACTTC TRBJ2-7 few TRBD2 TRBV7-8
CASANPQTDEAFF TGTGCCAGCGCTAACCCCCAAACAGATGAAGCTTTCTTT TRBJ1-1 few NA TRBV28
CAPTPALNTEAFF TGTGCCCCCACTCCAGCTTTGAACACTGAAGCTTTCTTT TRBJ1-1 NA NA TRBV19
CASSPRVTPGDTEAFF TGTGCCAGCAGTCCCCGCGTGACCCCCGGGGACACTGAAGCTTTCTTT TRBJ1-1 few NA TRBV11-2
CASSPGRTFEAFF TGTGCCAGCAGTCCCGGTCGTACTTTTGAAGCTTTCTTT TRBJ1-1 NA NA TRBV27
CASSIAGGPTQYF TGTGCCAGCAGTATAGCGGGGGGTCCTACGCAGTATTTT TRBJ2-3 few TRBD2 TRBV3-1